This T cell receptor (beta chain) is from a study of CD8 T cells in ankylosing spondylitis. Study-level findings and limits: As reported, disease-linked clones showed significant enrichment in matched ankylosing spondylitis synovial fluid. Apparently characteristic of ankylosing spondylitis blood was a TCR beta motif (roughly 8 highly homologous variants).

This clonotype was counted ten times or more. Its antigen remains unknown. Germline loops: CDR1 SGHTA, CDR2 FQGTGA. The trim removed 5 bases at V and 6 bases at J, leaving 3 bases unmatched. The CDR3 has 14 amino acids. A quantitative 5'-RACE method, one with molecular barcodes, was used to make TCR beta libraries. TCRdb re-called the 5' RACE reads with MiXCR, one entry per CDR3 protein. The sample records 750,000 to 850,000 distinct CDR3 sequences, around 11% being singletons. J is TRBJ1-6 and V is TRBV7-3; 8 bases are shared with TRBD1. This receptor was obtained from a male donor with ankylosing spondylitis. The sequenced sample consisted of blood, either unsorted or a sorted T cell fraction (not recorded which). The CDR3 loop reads CASSPTGVNSPLHF. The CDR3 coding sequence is TGTGCCAGCAGCCCGACAGGGGTTAATTCACCCCTCCACTTT.